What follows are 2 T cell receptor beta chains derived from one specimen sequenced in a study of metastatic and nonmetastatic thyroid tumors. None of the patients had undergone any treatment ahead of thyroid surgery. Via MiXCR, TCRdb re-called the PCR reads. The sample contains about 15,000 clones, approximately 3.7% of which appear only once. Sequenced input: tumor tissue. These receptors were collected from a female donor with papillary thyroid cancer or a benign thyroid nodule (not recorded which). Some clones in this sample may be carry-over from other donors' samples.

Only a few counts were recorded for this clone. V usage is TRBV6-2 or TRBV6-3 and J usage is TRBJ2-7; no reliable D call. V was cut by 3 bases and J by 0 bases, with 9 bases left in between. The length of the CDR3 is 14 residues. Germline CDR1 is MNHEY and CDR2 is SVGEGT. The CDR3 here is CASSYSFGSYEQYF. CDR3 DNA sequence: TGTGCCAGCAGTTATAGTTTCGGCTCCTACGAGCAGTACTTC.

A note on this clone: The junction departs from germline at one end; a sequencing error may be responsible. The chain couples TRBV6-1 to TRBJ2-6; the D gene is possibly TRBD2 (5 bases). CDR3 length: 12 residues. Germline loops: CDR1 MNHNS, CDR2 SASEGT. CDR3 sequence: CATEGGAKVLTF. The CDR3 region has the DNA TGTGCCACCGAGGGTGGAGCCAAAGTCCTGACTTTC.